A single sample gave rise to the 5 T cell receptor beta chains below, sequenced in a study of blood T cell repertoires in COVID-19. Profiled with immunoSEQ multiplex PCR; TCRdb holds only in-frame clones, not every one. The data contain 130,000 or so clones, 75% to 90% of them singletons. The sequencing sample was made of peripheral blood. These receptors came from a man aged 65-85 years with active or convalescent COVID-19.

The chain combines TRBV7-2 with TRBJ2-2; a possible D gene is TRBD2 (5 bases). The ends were cut back, 2 bases at V and 0 bases at J, with 16 bases in the middle. The CDR3 has 18 residues. In germline, CDR1 is SGHTA, CDR2 FQGNSA. The CDR3 reads CASSLQNIRTANTGELFF. For the CDR3, the DNA is TGTGCCAGCAGCTTACAGAATATTCGGACTGCGAACACCGGGGAGCTGTTTTTT.

The chain combines TRBV5-1 with TRBJ2-3; tentative D call: TRBD2 (6 bases). CDR1 and CDR2 (germline): SGHRS, YFSETQ. The CDR3 is 15 residues long. V gave up 0 bases and J gave up 3 bases, with 11 bases separating them. Written as DNA, the CDR3 is TGCGCCAGCAGCTTGGCGATAGCGGTGACAGATACGCAGTATTTT. Translating it yields CASSLAIAVTDTQYF.

The V gene is TRBV5-4, the J gene TRBJ2-3, with D possibly TRBD2 on 6 matching bases. The CDR3 totals 17 residues. Trimming took 3 bases from V and 2 from J, leaving 19 bases between them. CDR1 and CDR2 (germline): SGHNT, YYREEE (reference sequence). The CDR3 DNA follows: TGTGCCAGCAGCTGGATTGGGGGGACTTCATTCACAGATACGCAGTATTTT. This sequence encodes CASSWIGGTSFTDTQYF.

J is TRBJ1-5 and V is TRBV23-1; tentatively, D is TRBD1 (5 bases). TRBV23-1 carries the ORF label, with uncertain function. The CDR3 has 18 amino acids. V was pared by 2 bases and J by 2 bases, with 19 bases between. In nucleotides, the CDR3 is TGCGCCAGCAGTCAAACACAGGTTGTCACTAGCGGCAATCAGCCCCAGCATTTT. This gives the protein CASSQTQVVTSGNQPQHF.

The CDR3 here is CASSSEGTSRGNEQFF. As DNA, the CDR3 is TGTGCCAGCAGCTCAGAAGGGACTAGCAGAGGGAATGAGCAGTTCTTC. This chain links TRBV7-2 with TRBJ2-1, with 9 positions matching TRBD2. The CDR3 covers 16 residues. CDR1 and CDR2 (germline): SGHTA, FQGNSA. Trimming at V came to 4 bases and at J to 7 bases, leaving 11 bases not matched to a gene.